This T cell receptor (beta chain) stems from a study of T cells in women clearing cervical HPV infection. About the study: Control women cleared a single incident HPV16 infection within 12 months. Case blood was drawn when the lesion was first found; control blood after infection became undetectable. Cases' blood sampling followed lesion detection by median about 21 weeks (90 to 200).

The germline V gene has CDR1 SGHDN and CDR2 FVKESK. The ends were cut back, 1 base at V and 4 bases at J, with 15 bases in the middle. The CDR3 has 16 residues. Sequenced by immunoSEQ multiplex PCR; TCRdb stores in-frame clones only, minus some. This sample's clone table lists around 19,000 clones. By frequency, this clone registers medium-sized (0.01 to 0.1%). The CDR3 end is not reached by the read, which stops 3 residues before it; the germline J gene fills it in. Specimen: blood buffy coat. The TCR was taken from a woman between 18 and 70 years old with a cervical HPV16 infection that either progressed to CIN3+ or cleared (not recorded which). V is TRBV14 and J is TRBJ2-3; a weak D match, TRBD1 (6 bases). The DNA read from the CDR3 is TGTGCCAGCAGCCAAGGGGACAAACCCAAGGCAGATACG. This sequence encodes CASSQGDKPKADT. The whole CDR3 is CASSQGDKPKADTQYF.